Below, 24 T cell receptor beta chains from the same sample are listed, as sequenced in a study of blood T cell repertoires in COVID-19. Clones were sequenced by immunoSEQ multiplex PCR, and TCRdb holds only the in-frame ones, with some missing. This sample has roughly 310,000 clones; roughly nine tenths occur once, and the top ten carry 2.5% to 3.5%. The sequenced sample was peripheral blood. The receptors were sampled from a woman aged 25-40 years with COVID-19, enrolled during active disease.

J is TRBJ2-1 and V is TRBV2; 8 bases fit TRBD2. Germline assignment: CDR1 SNHLY and CDR2 FYNNEI. The CDR3 sequence is 14 residues long. The V gene end was trimmed by 8 bases and the J gene end by 6 bases; junction bases not matched to a gene: 9. The CDR3 sequence is CASSREGLGNEQFF. In DNA, the CDR3 is TGTGCCAGCTCTCGGGAGGGCCTAGGCAATGAGCAGTTCTTC.

This clone appeared once. The chain carries TRBV6-5 and TRBJ1-1; D may be TRBD1 (6 bases). V lost 5 bases and J lost 8, with 21 bases in between. Germline V gene data show CDR1 as MNHEY and CDR2 as SVGAGI. The CDR3 has 15 residues. The CDR3 region has the DNA TGTGCCAGCAGTCCAAACAGGGAAAGGGTGAAAGAAGCTTTCTTT. It specifies CASSPNRERVKEAFF.

The chain uses TRBV2 and TRBJ2-5; TRBD2 agrees at 7 bases. This CDR3 region has 14 residues. Trimming at V came to 2 bases and at J to 4 bases, leaving 4 bases not matched to a gene. Germline loops: CDR1 SNHLY, CDR2 FYNNEI. CDR3 bases: TGTGCCAGCAGTGAATTGGCGGGAGTAGAGACCCAGTACTTC. This codes for CASSELAGVETQYF.

The chain recombines TRBV18 with TRBJ1-6, with D unresolved. The CDR3 has 16 amino acids. The V gene's germline CDR1 is KGHSH and CDR2 LQKENI. Trimming cost V 3 bases and J 5 bases, with 14 bases left between them. CDR3 region: CASSPQAGSNNSPLHF. The CDR3 bases are TGTGCCAGCTCACCGCAGGCCGGGAGCAATAATTCACCCCTCCACTTT.

The chain joins TRBV11-2 to TRBJ1-5, with D hard to call. The germline V and J ends were trimmed by 5 bases and 4 bases, with 15 bases remaining between them. Germline V gene lookup returns CDR1 SGHAT and CDR2 FQNNGV. This CDR3 spans 15 amino acids. This chain's CDR3 is CASSRSNGNNQPQHF. CDR3 DNA sequence: TGTGCCAGCAGCAGGTCAAACGGGAATAATCAGCCCCAGCATTTT.

V and J are TRBV5-6 and TRBJ1-1; 8 nucleotides align to TRBD1. Trimming cost V 4 bases and J 5 bases; bases outside gene matches: 7. The CDR3 is made up of 14 amino acids. Per the germline V gene, CDR1 is SGHDT and CDR2 is YYEEEE. CDR3 loop: CASSRQGARTEAFF. In DNA form, the CDR3 reads TGTGCCAGCAGCCGCCAGGGGGCGCGTACTGAAGCTTTCTTT.

The CDR3, as DNA: TGTGCCAGCAGCCCTGGGGACAGGAACACCGGGGAGCTGTTTTTT. Translated, it gives CASSPGDRNTGELFF. J is TRBJ2-2 and V is TRBV4-2, with 7 bases aligning to TRBD1. CDR1 is LGHNA, CDR2 YNFKEQ, per germline. The length of the CDR3 is 15 residues. The trim removed 4 bases at V and 1 base at J, leaving 3 bases unmatched.

This rearrangement joins TRBV28 to TRBJ1-2, with TRBD1 identical over 7 bases. Germline CDR1 MDHEN, CDR2 SYDVKM. CDR3 size: 18 residues. V shed 7 bases, J shed 8 bases, and the junction held 25 bases outside the gene matches. The CDR3 region is CASIQGTGTVPSFRGYTF. CDR3 nucleotide sequence: TGTGCCAGCATCCAAGGGACCGGGACAGTGCCTTCTTTTAGGGGCTACACCTTC.

The chain carries TRBV19 and TRBJ2-3; 10 bases are shared with TRBD2. The V gene end was trimmed by 6 bases and the J gene end by 7 bases; junction bases not matched to a gene: 7. CDR3 length: 14 residues. Germline assignment: CDR1 LNHDA and CDR2 SQIVND (reference sequence). The CDR3, as DNA: TGTGCCAGTAGACCGACTAGCGGGCTGTATACGCAGTATTTT. This codes for CASRPTSGLYTQYF.

The V call is TRBV19, the J call TRBJ1-2; TRBD1 matches at 10 bases. Germline V gene lookup returns CDR1 LNHDA and CDR2 SQIVND (reference sequence). V trimming: 10 bases; J trimming: 4 bases; junction bases outside the gene matches: 9. The CDR3 consists of 14 residues. CDR3: CATWDRGESYGYTF. DNA for the CDR3: TGTGCCACTTGGGACAGGGGCGAGTCCTATGGCTACACCTTC.

This chain links TRBV3-1 (or the pseudogene TRBV3-2) with TRBJ2-7, with D uncertain. The V gene lost 5 bases and the J gene lost 2 bases, with 13 bases spanning the gap. The CDR3 extends over 14 amino acids. CDR1 is LGHDT, CDR2 YNNKEL, per germline (reference sequence). CDR3 amino acids: CASSSSVGAYEQYF. CDR3 nucleotides: TGTGCCAGCAGCTCAAGCGTTGGAGCCTACGAGCAGTACTTC.

The V call is TRBV25-1, the J call TRBJ1-2; TRBD1 might be the D (6 bases). CDR3 length equals 15 residues. The germline gives CDR1 MGHDK, CDR2 SYGVNS. The ends were cut back, 1 base at V and 4 bases at J, with 13 bases in the middle. The CDR3 bases are TGTGCCAGCAGTGAATTTGGGGGCGCCGGCTATGGCTACACCTTC. Translated, it gives CASSEFGGAGYGYTF.

The chain is built from TRBV27 and TRBJ2-7; 7 positions agree with TRBD2. With V trimmed by 6 bases and J by 3 bases, 5 bases remained unmatched. Germline loops: CDR1 MNHEY, CDR2 SMNVEV (reference sequence). The CDR3 loop spans 13 amino acids. The CDR3, as DNA: TGTGCCAGCAGACTAGCGAATAGCTACGAGCAGTACTTC. Residues: CASRLANSYEQYF.

The CDR3 sequence: CASSFLSGANVLTF. The CDR3 nucleotides are TGTGCCAGCAGCTTCCTCTCTGGGGCCAACGTCCTGACTTTC. This rearrangement joins TRBV7-8 to TRBJ2-6, with unresolved D. CDR1 and CDR2 from the germline V gene are SGHVS and FQNEAQ. Trimming took 3 bases from V and 0 from J, leaving 3 bases between them. This CDR3 is built from 14 residues.

This clone was recorded once. J is TRBJ2-7 and V is TRBV30; D call uncertain. The CDR3 consists of 12 residues. The ends were cut back, 2 bases at V and 2 bases at J, with 7 bases in the middle. Germline loops: CDR1 GTSNPN, CDR2 SVGIG (reference sequence). The CDR3 coding sequence is TGTGCCTGGAGTTTCCCCGCCTACGAGCAGTACTTC. Protein sequence: CAWSFPAYEQYF.

As regards this clone: Additional DNA sequences in this sample encode the identical CDR3. The chain combines TRBV9 with TRBJ2-7, with D perhaps matching TRBD1 (6 bases). The CDR3 runs to 14 residues. Trimming shortened V by 0 bases and J by 2 bases, and 9 bases separated the two germline ends. The germline V gene encodes CDR1 SGDLS and CDR2 YYNGEE. The CDR3, as DNA: TGTGCCAGCAGCGTAGGGGCAGGGGCCTACGAGCAGTACTTC. Translating it yields CASSVGAGAYEQYF.

This chain links TRBV27 with TRBJ2-2; D not resolved. In germline, CDR1 is MNHEY, CDR2 SMNVEV (reference sequence). Trimming removed 2 bases at V and 3 bases at J, with 7 bases between. CDR3 size: 14 residues. For the CDR3, the DNA is TGTGCCAGCAGTTTAGGGCCGGACACCGGGGAGCTGTTTTTT. This codes for CASSLGPDTGELFF.

This chain uses TRBV7-8 with TRBJ1-5; weak D call: TRBD1 (5 bases). The CDR3 totals 18 residues. Germline assignment: CDR1 SGHVS and CDR2 FQNEAQ. The V gene lost 5 bases and the J gene lost 4 bases, with 24 bases spanning the gap. In DNA form, the CDR3 reads TGTGCCAGCAGCCTCAACCCCGCGGAATACAAGGGGAATCAGCCCCAGCATTTT. It encodes CASSLNPAEYKGNQPQHF. Full variable domain (rest looked up from reference TRBV7-8 and TRBJ1-5): GAGVSQSPRYKVAKRGQDVALRCDPISGHVSLFWYQQALGQGPEFLTYFQNEAQLDKSGLPSDRFFAERPEGSVSTLKIQRTQQEDSAVYLCASSLNPAEYKGNQPQHFGDGTRLSIL.

The chain is built from TRBV9 and TRBJ2-7; 10 nucleotides agree with TRBD2. Germline V lookup: CDR1 SGDLS, CDR2 YYNGEE. The CDR3 is 13 residues long. V was clipped by 4 bases and J by 7 bases; unmatched bases: 5. The CDR3 region has the DNA TGTGCCAGCAGCTTATCGACTAGCGGGGAGCAGTACTTC. Protein: CASSLSTSGEQYF.

The chain couples TRBV7-6 to TRBJ2-2, with D maybe TRBD2 (5 bases). CDR1 is SGHVS and CDR2 is FNYEAQ in the germline V gene. The V and J ends lost 1 base and 5 bases respectively, with 14 bases between them. The CDR3 runs 16 residues. The CDR3, as DNA: TGTGCCAGCAGCTTAGAAGCCTCTCGGGGTACCGGGGAGCTGTTTTTT. This translates into CASSLEASRGTGELFF.

This clone was counted many times. The J gene is TRBJ1-1, the V gene TRBV2; tentative D call: TRBD1 (6 bases). Deletions cut 7 bases from V and 8 bases from J, with 20 bases between. Germline CDR1 is SNHLY and CDR2 is FYNNEI. The CDR3 runs to 14 residues. Written as DNA, the CDR3 is TGTGCCAGCACTTTATACAGGGATTCCCCAGAAGCTTTCTTT. Translation gives CASTLYRDSPEAFF.

The chain combines TRBV5-6 with TRBJ2-7, with TRBD2 matching over 8 bases. J gave up 7 bases and V 1 base, and 10 bases lay outside the gene matches. The CDR3 spans 15 residues. Germline V lookup: CDR1 SGHDT, CDR2 YYEEEE. The CDR3 DNA reads TGTGCCAGCAGCTTGCCAGAAGCGGGAGCGGGAGAGCAGTACTTC. Translating gives CASSLPEAGAGEQYF. The whole variable domain, remainder taken from reference TRBV5-6 and TRBJ2-7, is DAGVTQSPTHLIKTRGQQVTLRCSPKSGHDTVSWYQQALGQGPQFIFQYYEEEERQRGNFPDRFSGHQFPNYSSELNVNALLLGDSALYLCASSLPEAGAGEQYFGPGTRLTVT.

There are a few counts of this clone. The rearrangement links TRBV5-4 to TRBJ2-7, with 9 bases identical to TRBD1. Germline lookup yields CDR1 SGHNT and CDR2 YYREEE (reference sequence). The V gene end was trimmed by 1 base and the J gene end by 6 bases; junction bases not matched to a gene: 8. The CDR3 runs to 15 residues. CDR3 coding DNA: TGTGCCAGCAGCTTGTACGGGACAGGGTATGGCGAGCAGTACTTC. Protein product: CASSLYGTGYGEQYF.

V gene TRBV4-1 combines with J gene TRBJ2-3; D might be TRBD2 (6 bases). The germline CDR1 and CDR2 sequences are MGHRA and YSYEKL. Deletions cut 2 bases from V and 2 bases from J, with 14 bases between. The CDR3 is made up of 16 amino acids. CDR3 in amino acids: CASSQSVAGNTDTQYF. The CDR3 DNA reads TGCGCCAGCAGCCAATCGGTGGCGGGAAACACAGATACGCAGTATTTT.